Listed here are 28 T cell receptor beta chains from one sample, sequenced in a study of cytomegalovirus exposure and HLA in healthy donors. PCR primers comprised 60 Vbeta and 13 Jbeta primers. Clones were read by immunoSEQ multiplex PCR, and TCRdb kept only the in-frame ones, dropping some. The sample has a few hundred thousand clones; nearly 95% are singletons. Specimen: PBMCs. All receptors derive from a girl under 10 years old in good health and CMV-seronegative.

The chain carries TRBV4-2 and TRBJ2-5; 11 bases fit TRBD2. Germline loops: CDR1 LGHNA, CDR2 YNFKEQ. V shed 1 base, J shed 4 bases, and the junction held 11 bases outside the gene matches. CDR3 length: 18 amino acids. The DNA for the CDR3 is TGTGCCAGCAGCCAAGCGATAGCGGGGGGGCCGGTAGTAGAGACCCAGTACTTC. Protein sequence: CASSQAIAGGPVVETQYF.

The table lists this clone with a count of one. This sequence joins TRBV11-2 and TRBJ2-3, with TRBD2 matching 9 bases. Germline-derived CDR1 and CDR2 are SGHAT and FQNNGV. This CDR3 has 18 residues. The junction had 7 bases not matched to a gene; V was cut back by 0 bases and J by 0 bases. CDR3 residues: CASSLDLRGGDSTDTQYF. The CDR3, as DNA: TGTGCCAGCAGCTTAGATCTGCGGGGGGGGGATAGCACAGATACGCAGTATTTT.

The chain employs TRBV30 and TRBJ1-5; tentative D call: TRBD1 (5 bases). V gave up 1 base and J gave up 4 bases, with 11 bases separating them. From germline, CDR1 is GTSNPN and CDR2 SVGIG (reference sequence). CDR3 size: 14 residues. CDR3 sequence reads: CAWSAAAGNQPQHF. CDR3 nucleotides: TGTGCCTGGAGTGCCGCGGCAGGGAATCAGCCCCAGCATTTT.

The chain is built from TRBV6-5 and TRBJ1-2; maybe TRBD1 (6 bases). CDR3 length equals 12 residues. V lost 6 bases to trimming and J lost 5 bases, with 10 bases between them. Germline CDR1 MNHEY, CDR2 SVGAGI. CDR3 nucleotide sequence: TGTGCCAGCAGAACAGGGTATTATGGCTACACCTTC. It is translated as CASRTGYYGYTF.

The sample holds a few counts of this clone. V and J are TRBV2 and TRBJ2-1; TRBD2 agrees at 7 bases. The ends lost 6 bases at V and 4 bases at J; junction bases unmatched: 3. Germline V CDR1 and CDR2: SNHLY, FYNNEI. This CDR3 is 13 amino acids long. In nucleotides, the CDR3 is TGTGCCAGCAGCGGACTAGGTTACAATGAGCAGTTCTTC. Protein sequence: CASSGLGYNEQFF.

V usage is TRBV10-2 and J usage is TRBJ2-7, with 9 bases aligning to TRBD2. The CDR3 is 15 amino acids. Germline CDR1 WSHSY, CDR2 SAAADI. J lost 5 bases, V lost 2 bases, and 7 bases had no gene match. In nucleotides, the CDR3 is TGCGCCAGCAGTGAGGTTAGCGGGAGACTCAACGAGCAGTACTTC. Amino acids: CASSEVSGRLNEQYF.

In its sample, this clone was seen once. The V call is TRBV5-1, the J call TRBJ2-1, with 8 bases matching TRBD2. CDR3 size: 16 residues. Germline values: CDR1 SGHRS, CDR2 YFSETQ. Trimming removed 2 bases from V and 7 bases from J; junction bases left unmatched: 11. CDR3: CASSFDVGRASNEQFF. Here the CDR3 DNA reads TGCGCCAGCAGCTTCGACGTCGGGAGGGCCTCAAATGAGCAGTTCTTC.

V is TRBV21-1 and J is TRBJ1-1; TRBD1, the D gene given by the table, was not confirmed from the DNA. TRBV21-1 is tagged as a pseudogene. CDR3 size: 13 residues. CDR3 bases: TGTGCCAGCAGATTTTACAGCCTATGTGAAGCTTTCTTT. Its protein product is CASRFYSLCEAFF.

The rearrangement uses TRBV4-2 and TRBJ2-3; the match to TRBD2 covers 10 bases. The V gene end was trimmed by 0 bases and the J gene end by 3 bases; junction bases not matched to a gene: 9. The CDR3 is made up of 18 amino acids. Germline CDR1 reads LGHNA; CDR2 reads YNFKEQ. CDR3 coding DNA: TGTGCCAGCAGCCAAGATCCGGCGACGGGACTAGCGACAGATACGCAGTATTTT. This codes for CASSQDPATGLATDTQYF.

The chain links TRBV7-9 to TRBJ2-1; weak D call: TRBD1 (6 bases). The CDR3 has 16 amino acids. V lost 5 bases and J lost 7, with 21 bases in between. The germline V gene encodes CDR1 SEHNR and CDR2 FQNEAQ (reference sequence). CDR3: CASSDRQDPILNEQFF. As DNA, the CDR3 is TGTGCCAGCAGCGACAGACAGGACCCGATTCTAAATGAGCAGTTCTTC.

The V and J genes are TRBV19 and TRBJ1-5, with a tentative D call TRBD1 (6 bases). Germline assignment: CDR1 LNHDA and CDR2 SQIVND (reference sequence). The CDR3 has 20 amino acids. V lost 3 bases, J lost 7 bases, and 31 bases lay in between. The CDR3 region is CASSMSGVVEAGLGWQPQHF. As DNA, the CDR3 is TGTGCCAGTAGTATGTCAGGGGTTGTGGAAGCAGGTCTCGGATGGCAGCCCCAGCATTTT.

This chain links TRBV27 with TRBJ1-2; 10 bases line up with TRBD1. There are 14 residues in the CDR3. The junction had 4 bases not matched to a gene; V was cut back by 3 bases and J by 6 bases. CDR1 is MNHEY, CDR2 SMNVEV, per germline (reference sequence). The CDR3 protein is CASSFRQGAHGYTF. In nucleotides, the CDR3 is TGTGCCAGCAGTTTCAGACAGGGGGCCCATGGCTACACCTTC.

V gene TRBV29-1 combines with J gene TRBJ1-4; 8 nucleotides line up with TRBD1. The CDR3 is 12 amino acids. Trimming at V came to 5 bases and at J to 8 bases, leaving 4 bases not matched to a gene. Germline V gene sequence: CDR1 SQVTM, CDR2 ANQGSEA. CDR3 region: CSVWAGGEKLFF. Here the CDR3 DNA reads TGCAGCGTTTGGGCAGGGGGCGAAAAACTGTTTTTT. Full variable domain (missing parts from reference TRBV29-1 and TRBJ1-4): SAVISQKPSRDICQRGTSLTIQCQVDSQVTMMFWYRQQPGQSLTLIATANQGSEATYESGFVIDKFPISRPNLTFSTLTVSNMSPEDSSIYLCSVWAGGEKLFFGSGTQLSVL.

The chain is built from TRBV29-1 and TRBJ2-2; 7 bases match TRBD1. CDR3 length: 14 amino acids. The junction had 9 bases not matched to a gene; V was cut back by 7 bases and J by 4 bases. Germline assignment: CDR1 SQVTM and CDR2 ANQGSEA. CDR3 sequence reads: CSAATGKPTGELFF. The CDR3 DNA reads TGCAGCGCTGCGACAGGGAAACCCACCGGGGAGCTGTTTTTT.

The chain combines TRBV11-2 with TRBJ2-7, with TRBD1 identical over 11 bases. This CDR3 is built from 13 residues. Germline loops: CDR1 SGHAT, CDR2 FQNNGV. V lost 4 bases to trimming and J lost 6 bases; unmatched junction nucleotides: 2. CDR3 region: CASSSGTGGEQYF. CDR3 DNA: TGTGCCAGCAGCTCCGGGACAGGGGGCGAGCAGTACTTC.

This sequence joins TRBV13 and TRBJ2-3, with TRBD2 identical over 15 bases. The CDR3 sequence is 16 residues long. The J segment lost 2 bases and the V segment lost 8 bases, leaving 5 bases of the junction unmatched. Per the germline V gene, CDR1 is PRHDT and CDR2 is FYEKMQ (reference sequence). The CDR3 sequence is CASGGLAGGATDTQYF. As DNA, the CDR3 is TGTGCCAGCGGGGGACTAGCGGGGGGTGCCACAGATACGCAGTATTTT.

This chain connects TRBV6-5 to TRBJ2-7, with a tentative D call TRBD2 (6 bases). CDR3 size: 15 residues. The V end lost 2 bases, the J end lost 7 bases, and 18 bases lay between the germline ends. Looked up from germline, CDR1 is MNHEY and CDR2 is SVGAGI. The CDR3 loop reads CASSYTGASRGEQYF. CDR3 nucleotide sequence: TGTGCCAGCAGTTACACCGGGGCCAGCCGGGGGGAGCAGTACTTC.

The chain recombines TRBV20-1 with TRBJ2-5; D ambiguous. This CDR3 contains 11 residues. Germline CDR1 DFQATT, CDR2 SNEGSKA (reference sequence). Trimming cost V 0 bases and J 5 bases, with 4 bases left between them. CDR3 coding DNA: TGCAGTGCTAGAGATCTGGAGACCCAGTACTTC. Translating gives CSARDLETQYF.

This clone appeared once. The conserved phenylalanine or tryptophan is not found at the CDR3 terminus, so this likely reflects a read error. It is unclear where the CDR3 begins or ends on the DNA, so no DNA is shown, and the CDR3 is as TCRdb lists it. The chain joins TRBV7-9 to TRBJ2-7; the tabulated D call, TRBD1, remains unverified against the DNA. Germline V gene sequence: CDR1 SEHNR, CDR2 FQNEAQ (reference sequence). With termini counted, the CDR3 has 11 amino acids. CDR3 residues: CASSYPQGILH.

The rearrangement uses TRBV27 and TRBJ2-7; 7 bases map to TRBD1. The ends lost 5 bases at V and 1 base at J; junction bases unmatched: 8. CDR3 length: 15 residues. Germline lookup yields CDR1 MNHEY and CDR2 SMNVEV (reference sequence). Here the CDR3 DNA reads TGTGCCAGCAGTCCGTGGGGACAGAGATCCTACGAGCAGTACTTC. It translates to CASSPWGQRSYEQYF.

The chain has TRBV9 and TRBJ2-2; D might be TRBD1 (5 bases). CDR1 is SGDLS and CDR2 is YYNGEE in the germline V gene. CDR3 length: 16 amino acids. The V end lost 1 base, the J end lost 0 bases, and 10 bases lay between the germline ends. The CDR3 here is CASSVTKGPNTGELFF. CDR3 nucleotide sequence: TGTGCCAGCAGCGTAACGAAGGGGCCGAACACCGGGGAGCTGTTTTTT.

CDR3 loop: CASSAIRAANNEQFF. DNA of the CDR3: TGTGCCAGCAGTGCGATCAGGGCGGCGAACAATGAGCAGTTCTTC. The chain links TRBV2 to TRBJ2-1, with D maybe TRBD1 (5 bases). The CDR3 covers 15 residues. The ends were cut back, 4 bases at V and 5 bases at J, with 15 bases in the middle. Germline CDR1 is SNHLY and CDR2 is FYNNEI. The full variable domain, in which reference TRBV2 and TRBJ2-1 provide the parts outside the CDR3, is EPEVTQTPSHQVTQMGQEVILRCVPISNHLYFYWYRQILGQKVEFLVSFYNNEISEKSEIFDDQFSVERPDGSNFTLKIRSTKLEDSAMYFCASSAIRAANNEQFFGPGTRLTVL.

The V and J genes are TRBV9 and TRBJ2-7; the D gene is possibly TRBD1 (6 bases). Between the trimmed V and J ends, which lost 0 bases and 13 bases, there was a span of 20 bases. Germline V lookup: CDR1 SGDLS, CDR2 YYNGEE. The CDR3 has 14 amino acids. CDR3 nucleotide sequence: TGTGCCAGCAGCGTAGGAGATAGTGGGGACACCAGTTACTTC. The encoded protein is CASSVGDSGDTSYF.

The genes are TRBV7-9 and TRBJ2-7; D perhaps matches TRBD2 (6 bases). Looked up from germline, CDR1 is SEHNR and CDR2 is FQNEAQ (reference sequence). The ends were cut back, 4 bases at V and 2 bases at J, with 9 bases in the middle. The CDR3 extends over 13 amino acids. In DNA form, the CDR3 reads TGTGCCAGCAGCTCGGGACTCACCTACGAGCAGTACTTC. Amino acid sequence: CASSSGLTYEQYF.

The V call is TRBV9, the J call TRBJ1-3, with no clear D. The CDR3 runs 14 residues. CDR1 and CDR2 from the germline V gene are SGDLS and YYNGEE. V was trimmed by 0 bases and J by 2 bases, leaving 6 bases between them. CDR3 loop: CASSVDFPGNTIYF. CDR3 coding DNA: TGTGCCAGCAGCGTAGACTTTCCTGGAAACACCATATATTTT.

The J gene is TRBJ1-3, the V gene TRBV7-8; no reliable D call. Germline V CDR1 and CDR2: SGHVS, FQNEAQ. The CDR3 spans 16 residues. V lost 1 base and J 4 bases, leaving 14 bases between the germline ends. CDR3 nucleotide sequence: TGTGCCAGCAGCTTAGGACTTCCGTCTAGAGGAAACACCATATATTTT. This encodes CASSLGLPSRGNTIYF.

This clone came up once. The gene calls are TRBV20-1 and TRBJ1-2; D remains ambiguous. CDR1 is DFQATT and CDR2 is SNEGSKA in the germline V gene (reference sequence). This CDR3 is 11 amino acids long. Trimming pared 5 bases from V and 4 bases from J, leaving 8 bases between. CDR3 amino acids: CSAFPGYGYTF. The CDR3 DNA reads TGCAGTGCTTTCCCCGGCTATGGCTACACCTTC.

The chain carries TRBV30 and TRBJ2-4, with TRBD2 matching 14 bases. The junction had 11 bases not matched to a gene; V was cut back by 5 bases and J by 2 bases. The CDR3 length is 18 residues. Looked up from germline, CDR1 is GTSNPN and CDR2 is SVGIG (reference sequence). CDR3 protein: CAWGRGLAGGVSKNIQYF. The CDR3 DNA is TGTGCCTGGGGGCGAGGACTAGCGGGGGGCGTGTCCAAAAACATTCAGTACTTC.